The present T cell receptor (beta chain) was sequenced within a study of cytomegalovirus exposure and HLA in healthy donors. Study results and caveats: Later on, an analysis found that several of the most significant clusters appeared to be linked to common viral pathogens, which included parvovirus B19. Researchers left out some V segments, among them TRBV6-2 and TRBV6-3, as indistinguishable. Sequencing likely generated an artifact that appeared as a cluster of highly shared sequence variants.

Regarding this clone: Its target is not known.

Primers: 60 Vbeta forward and 13 Jbeta reverse. The protocol was immunoSEQ multiplex PCR, while the TCRdb copy is restricted to in-frame clones and leaves out a portion. The table shows 150,000 to 180,000 clones, with around 80% occurring only once. Whereas donors were nominally healthy upon sampling, unrecorded immune exposures were probable. V was clipped by 6 bases and J by 1 base, with 13 bases between them. Looked up from germline, CDR1 is MNHEY and CDR2 is SVGAGI. The length of the CDR3 is 14 residues. The sequence derives from a young man in good health and CMV-seronegative. The gene calls are TRBV6-5 and TRBJ2-7; D is perhaps TRBD1 (5 bases). Sequenced: PBMCs. CDR3 in DNA: TGTGCCAGCAGCCGCGTGACAGCTTCCTACGAGCAGTACTTC. Protein product: CASSRVTASYEQYF.